The 12 T cell receptor beta chains below all came from one sample that was sequenced in a study of blood T cell repertoires in COVID-19. Only in-frame clones appear in the TCRdb table, and some are missing; sequencing was by immunoSEQ multiplex PCR. This table has about 190,000 clones, just under 80% appearing once. Source material: peripheral blood. The source of these receptors is a woman of 80 years or more with active or convalescent COVID-19.

The V call is TRBV4-3, the J call TRBJ2-3; 9 nucleotides match TRBD1. Germline-derived CDR1 and CDR2 are LGHNA and YSLEER. CDR3 length equals 14 residues. The junction had 1 base not matched to a gene; V was cut back by 0 bases and J by 6 bases. CDR3 residues: CASSQEQGADTQYF. The CDR3 DNA follows: TGCGCCAGCAGCCAAGAACAGGGGGCGGATACGCAGTATTTT.

The rearrangement links TRBV19 to TRBJ1-4, with 10 nucleotides matching TRBD1. This CDR3 comprises 16 residues. The germline CDR1 and CDR2 sequences are LNHDA and SQIVND (reference sequence). J gave up 5 bases and V 2 bases, and 5 bases lay outside the gene matches. This CDR3 is CASSIPGTGENEKLFF. The CDR3 nucleotides are TGTGCCAGTAGTATACCCGGGACAGGGGAAAATGAAAAACTGTTTTTT.

The V gene is TRBV11-1, the J gene TRBJ1-2; no definite D call. There are 13 residues in the CDR3. Germline V gene sequence: CDR1 SGHAT, CDR2 FQDESV (reference sequence). The V gene lost 1 base and the J gene lost 0 bases, with 3 bases spanning the gap. The CDR3 is CASSLDTNYGYTF. DNA for the CDR3: TGTGCCAGCAGCTTAGACACTAACTATGGCTACACCTTC. Complete variable domain (other parts from reference TRBV11-1 and TRBJ1-2): EAEVAQSPRYKITEKSQAVAFWCDPISGHATLYWYRQILGQGPELLVQFQDESVVDDSQLPKDRFSAERLKGVDSTLKIQPAELGDSAMYLCASSLDTNYGYTFGSGTRLTVV.

V usage is TRBV7-9 and J usage is TRBJ1-1; D may be TRBD1 (5 bases). V was shortened by 5 bases and J by 4 bases, with 17 bases between the two germline ends. Germline V gene data show CDR1 as SEHNR and CDR2 as FQNEAQ (reference sequence). The length of the CDR3 is 15 residues. CDR3 DNA: TGTGCCAGCAGCCCACGGGGGGTATGGGGCACTGAAGCTTTCTTT. Protein sequence: CASSPRGVWGTEAFF.

The rearrangement uses TRBV6-5 and TRBJ2-3, with TRBD2 matching 7 bases. The V gene's germline CDR1 is MNHEY and CDR2 SVGAGI. V was pared by 0 bases and J by 4 bases, with 7 bases of the junction left unmatched. The CDR3 is 16 residues long. This CDR3 reads CASSYSTTSRADTQYF. The CDR3 DNA sequence: TGTGCCAGCAGTTACTCGACGACTAGCCGAGCAGATACGCAGTATTTT.

The chain employs TRBV2 and TRBJ1-3; TRBD1 matches at 7 bases. Looked up from germline, CDR1 is SNHLY and CDR2 is FYNNEI. CDR3 size: 17 residues. After removal of 6 bases from V and 0 bases from J, the junction contained 11 bases not matched to a gene. The CDR3 loop reads CASRDRVLPLSGNTIYF. The CDR3 DNA sequence: TGTGCCAGCAGAGACAGGGTCCTGCCCCTCTCTGGAAACACCATATATTTT.

The chain joins TRBV10-1 to TRBJ1-1, with 9 positions matching TRBD1. Unmatched junction bases numbered 13, after V lost 9 bases and J lost 5 bases. This CDR3 region has 15 residues. Germline loops: CDR1 WNHNN, CDR2 SYGVQD (reference sequence). The CDR3 sequence is CASRGTGGRGTEAFF. In DNA form, the CDR3 reads TGCGCCAGTCGAGGAACAGGGGGCCGGGGGACTGAAGCTTTCTTT.

This clone was detected a few times. This chain joins TRBV29-1 and TRBJ1-4; 7 bases fit TRBD1. The ends lost 4 bases at V and 10 bases at J; junction bases unmatched: 9. The CDR3 is 13 residues long. Looked up from germline, CDR1 is SQVTM and CDR2 is ANQGSEA. The CDR3 DNA is TGCAGCGTTGCGGACAGGTCTATCGGAAAACTGTTTTTT. As protein: CSVADRSIGKLFF.

The V call is TRBV2, the J call TRBJ2-2; maybe TRBD1 (5 bases). The V gene's germline CDR1 is SNHLY and CDR2 FYNNEI. Trimming took 7 bases from V and 1 from J, leaving 10 bases between them. The CDR3 consists of 14 residues. DNA of the CDR3: TGTGCCAGCATCGCAGGGATGAACACCGGGGAGCTGTTTTTT. Its protein product is CASIAGMNTGELFF.

V usage is TRBV6-5 and J usage is TRBJ1-2; maybe TRBD1 (5 bases). Trimming stripped 2 bases from V and 7 bases from J, with 17 bases between. This CDR3 is built from 15 residues. Germline CDR1 and CDR2: MNHEY and SVGAGI. CDR3 amino acids: CASSYGADPLSGYTF. CDR3 coding DNA: TGTGCCAGCAGTTACGGGGCCGACCCTCTCTCTGGCTACACCTTC.

This chain links TRBV28 with TRBJ2-7; D might be TRBD2 (6 bases). Deletions cut 3 bases from V and 7 bases from J, with 16 bases between. In germline, CDR1 is MDHEN, CDR2 SYDVKM. The CDR3 is 14 residues long. The CDR3 loop reads CASSFGGSVREQYF. The CDR3 region has the DNA TGTGCCAGCAGTTTCGGAGGGAGTGTGAGGGAGCAGTACTTC.

The V gene is TRBV11-2, the J gene TRBJ2-1; D gene ambiguous. V lost 1 base to trimming and J lost 1 base, with 17 bases between them. The germline V gene has CDR1 SGHAT and CDR2 FQNNGV. The CDR3 covers 18 residues. CDR3 sequence: CASSLAPVWARSYNEQFF. In nucleotides, the CDR3 is TGTGCCAGCAGCTTAGCCCCGGTGTGGGCTCGGTCCTACAATGAGCAGTTCTTC.